Following are 24 T cell receptor beta chains from one sample sequenced in a study of graft-versus-host responses after intestinal transplantation. Sequencing used immunoSEQ multiplex PCR; TCRdb keeps in-frame clones, though not all of them. The sample gives fewer than 85,000 clones, nearly 85% of which show up once; 0.39% is in the top ten. Antigen specificity for these receptors is unknown. Sequencing used unstimulated CD4+ T cells sorted from spleen or lymph node cells, obtained before transplant. These TCRs come from a human donor who was the organ donor for an intestinal transplant.

This chain connects TRBV29-1 to TRBJ2-2; 8 bases are a match to TRBD2. The CDR3 loop spans 15 amino acids. J lost 5 bases, V lost 0 bases, and 5 bases had no gene match. The germline V gene encodes CDR1 SQVTM and CDR2 ANQGSEA. CDR3 sequence (DNA): TGCAGCGTTGAAGATCAGGAGCGGGGGACCGGGGAGCTGTTTTTT. As protein: CSVEDQERGTGELFF.

This clone was seen more than once but under ten times. Other DNA sequences of this sample code for an identical CDR3. The chain recombines TRBV28 with TRBJ1-2; 10 bases map to TRBD1. After removal of 6 bases from V and 4 bases from J, the junction contained 8 bases not matched to a gene. The CDR3 has 15 amino acids. Germline V gene sequence: CDR1 MDHEN, CDR2 SYDVKM. The CDR3 reads CASRPGQGGTYGYTF. The CDR3 region has the DNA TGTGCCAGCAGGCCCGGACAGGGGGGGACCTATGGCTACACCTTC.

V and J are TRBV2 and TRBJ2-6, with 7 nucleotides matching TRBD1. The CDR3 totals 16 residues. Trimming cost V 6 bases and J 1 base; bases outside gene matches: 6. Per the germline V gene, CDR1 is SNHLY and CDR2 is FYNNEI. The CDR3 DNA follows: TGTGCCAGCAGAGCAGGACAGGCATCTGGGGCCAACGTCCTGACTTTC. It yields the protein CASRAGQASGANVLTF.

This sequence joins TRBV14 and TRBJ1-2, with 7 bases that match TRBD1. Per germline, CDR1 SGHDN and CDR2 FVKESK. V dropped 4 bases and J dropped 4; count of bases not matched to a gene: 6. The CDR3 runs to 14 residues. The CDR3 nucleotides are TGTGCCAGCAGCCGACAGGGCTTCGGCTATGGCTACACCTTC. Translation: CASSRQGFGYGYTF.

The V gene is TRBV7-8, the J gene TRBJ2-5; possible D gene TRBD2, 6 bases. Germline CDR1 reads SGHVS; CDR2 reads FQNEAQ. Trimming left V 5 bases short and J 2 bases short, with 21 bases between. This CDR3 has 17 residues. For the CDR3, the DNA is TGTGCCAGCAGCCCTAGGCTAGCGTCCCCGAATCAAGAGACCCAGTACTTC. This codes for CASSPRLASPNQETQYF.

The rearrangement joins TRBV4-3 to TRBJ2-3; D gene ambiguous. There are 16 residues in the CDR3. V was cut by 1 base and J by 3 bases, with 14 bases left in between. CDR1 is LGHNA and CDR2 is YSLEER in the germline V gene. In DNA, the CDR3 is TGCGCCAGCAGCCAAGGTTTCCCAGGAAGGACAGATACGCAGTATTTT. Translated: CASSQGFPGRTDTQYF.

The CDR3 here is CASSLDIAGEIRTDTQYF. CDR3 DNA sequence: TGTGCCAGCAGCTTAGATATAGCGGGGGAGATTCGCACAGATACGCAGTATTTT. This rearrangement joins TRBV11-2 to TRBJ2-3; 9 bases agree with TRBD2. Germline CDR1 is SGHAT and CDR2 is FQNNGV. The CDR3 totals 18 residues. The J segment lost 1 base and the V segment lost 0 bases, leaving 8 bases of the junction unmatched.

This clone was counted only a few times. The J gene is TRBJ2-7, the V gene TRBV7-2; 8 bases are shared with TRBD1. This CDR3 is 15 amino acids long. V trimming: 5 bases; J trimming: 5 bases; junction bases outside the gene matches: 11. Per the germline V gene, CDR1 is SGHTA and CDR2 is FQGNSA. Here the CDR3 DNA reads TGTGCCAGCAGCCCGGGCCGGGCAGGGGGCCACGAGCAGTACGTC. Protein sequence: CASSPGRAGGHEQYV.

This clone was counted only a few times. The chain is built from TRBV6-1 and TRBJ1-1, with D possibly TRBD1 on 5 matching bases. CDR3 length equals 13 residues. Trimming left V 3 bases short and J 1 base short, with 6 bases between. Germline CDR1 and CDR2: MNHNS and SASEGT. CDR3: CASSDGGNTEAFF. The CDR3 region has the DNA TGTGCCAGCAGTGACGGGGGGAACACTGAAGCTTTCTTT.

This clone showed up just a few times. The chain joins TRBV2 to TRBJ2-1; D is undetermined. Germline V gene sequence: CDR1 SNHLY, CDR2 FYNNEI. Trimming cost V 2 bases and J 4 bases, with 6 bases left between them. The CDR3 runs 13 residues. CDR3 amino acids: CASSERGYNEQFF. The CDR3 nucleotides are TGTGCCAGCAGTGAAAGAGGATACAATGAGCAGTTCTTC.

The gene calls are TRBV18 and TRBJ2-1; weak D call: TRBD2 (6 bases). CDR3 length: 15 residues. V gave up 3 bases and J gave up 3 bases, with 12 bases separating them. Germline CDR1 KGHSH, CDR2 LQKENI. CDR3 sequence: CASSPPSGDYNEQFF. The CDR3, as DNA: TGTGCCAGCTCACCTCCGTCGGGGGACTACAATGAGCAGTTCTTC.

The chain links TRBV7-9 to TRBJ2-5, with 14 bases that match TRBD2. The V and J ends lost 5 bases and 5 bases, in that order; junction bases with no gene match: 10. Germline-derived CDR1 and CDR2 are SEHNR and FQNEAQ (reference sequence). There are 17 residues in the CDR3. The CDR3, as DNA: TGTGCCAGCAGCCTCGATCCGGGACTAGCGGGGGAGGAGACCCAGTACTTC. Translation: CASSLDPGLAGEETQYF.

This clone appeared a few times. The chain couples TRBV5-6 to TRBJ2-2; TRBD2 matches at 8 bases. Germline CDR1 SGHDT, CDR2 YYEEEE. There are 15 residues in the CDR3. V dropped 4 bases and J dropped 5; count of bases not matched to a gene: 7. The CDR3 DNA reads TGTGCCAGCAGCCCGAGGGAGCGGGGGACCGGGGAGCTGTTTTTT. It is translated as CASSPRERGTGELFF.

V and J are TRBV5-1 and TRBJ2-1; TRBD2 is a possible D gene (6 bases). Trimming removed 0 bases from V and 0 bases from J, with 10 bases in between. Germline assignment: CDR1 SGHRS and CDR2 YFSETQ. The CDR3 has 16 amino acids. DNA of the CDR3: TGCGCCAGCAGCTTGGTTGCGGGGAGCTCCTACAATGAGCAGTTCTTC. It is translated as CASSLVAGSSYNEQFF.

CDR3 sequence reads: CASSVEWNSPLHF. As DNA, the CDR3 is TGTGCCAGCAGCGTTGAGTGGAATTCACCCCTCCACTTT. V is TRBV7-2 and J is TRBJ1-6; D unresolved. This CDR3 contains 13 residues. Between the trimmed V and J ends, which lost 5 bases and 7 bases, there was a span of 9 bases. Germline CDR1 is SGHTA and CDR2 is FQGNSA.

The chain uses TRBV2 and TRBJ1-4; the D gene is possibly TRBD1 (5 bases). This CDR3 spans 14 amino acids. CDR1 is SNHLY and CDR2 is FYNNEI in the germline V gene. Trimming removed 3 bases from V and 4 bases from J, with 9 bases in between. The CDR3 spells CASSEGHVNEKLFF. The CDR3, as DNA: TGTGCCAGCAGTGAGGGGCACGTTAATGAAAAACTGTTTTTT.

The chain links TRBV6-1 to TRBJ1-5; possibly TRBD1 for D (5 bases). The V end lost 4 bases, the J end lost 0 bases, and 7 bases lay between the germline ends. From germline, CDR1 is MNHNS and CDR2 SASEGT. The CDR3 spans 14 residues. The DNA for the CDR3 is TGTGCCAGCAGTGGGGGCCTTAGCAATCAGCCCCAGCATTTT. The encoded protein is CASSGGLSNQPQHF.

This clone turned up a few times. At one end the junction does not follow the germline gene, possibly because of a read error. The CDR3 here is CASSSSSADTQYF. CDR3 coding DNA: TGTGCTAGCAGCTCGAGTAGTGCAGATACGCAGTATTTT. This rearrangement joins TRBV7-7 to TRBJ2-3; no clear D. In germline, CDR1 is SSHAT, CDR2 FNYEAQ (reference sequence). This CDR3 has 13 amino acids.

The chain carries TRBV9 and TRBJ2-2; 9 positions agree with TRBD2. In germline, CDR1 is SGDLS, CDR2 YYNGEE. CDR3 length equals 16 residues. J was trimmed by 1 base and V by 0 bases; bases with no gene match: 1. CDR3 DNA: TGTGCCAGCAGCGTAGCAGCGGGGGGGAACACCGGGGAGCTGTTTTTT. This sequence encodes CASSVAAGGNTGELFF.

The CDR3 is CASSSGTGTWANVLTF. In DNA, the CDR3 is TGTGCCAGTAGTAGCGGGACAGGGACCTGGGCCAACGTCCTGACTTTC. The chain is built from TRBV19 and TRBJ2-6; the match to TRBD1 covers 9 bases. There are 16 residues in the CDR3. The V segment lost 4 bases and the J segment 5 bases; nucleotides outside the gene matches: 6. From germline, CDR1 is LNHDA and CDR2 SQIVND (reference sequence).

The chain links TRBV5-6 to TRBJ2-2; D might be TRBD1 (6 bases). CDR3 length equals 16 residues. The germline V and J ends were trimmed by 4 bases and 2 bases, with 15 bases remaining between them. Germline V lookup: CDR1 SGHDT, CDR2 YYEEEE. The CDR3 loop is CASSRPQGKNTGELFF. For the CDR3, the DNA is TGTGCCAGCAGCCGACCGCAGGGGAAAAACACCGGGGAGCTGTTTTTT.

The chain uses TRBV7-3 and TRBJ2-1, with 8 bases matching TRBD2. The CDR3 spans 15 residues. Germline assignment: CDR1 SGHTA and CDR2 FQGTGA. Losses at the gene ends were 1 base for V and 3 bases for J; bases not matched to a gene: 2. CDR3 nucleotides: TGTGCCAGCAGCTTAAATCTAGCGGGCTACAATGAGCAGTTCTTC. Translating it yields CASSLNLAGYNEQFF.

The chain links TRBV5-4 to TRBJ2-1; 7 bases align to TRBD1. The CDR3 is made up of 18 amino acids. Trimming removed 0 bases from V and 4 bases from J; junction bases left unmatched: 13. Germline lookup yields CDR1 SGHNT and CDR2 YYREEE (reference sequence). The chain's CDR3 is CASSLDRGHKGLYNEQFF. For the CDR3, the DNA is TGTGCCAGCAGCTTGGACAGGGGACATAAAGGACTTTACAATGAGCAGTTCTTC.

The DNA of the CDR3 is TGTGCCAGCAGTTTACCCGGACAGGGATGGCAGCCCCAGCATTTT. Amino acid sequence: CASSLPGQGWQPQHF. The chain is built from TRBV28 and TRBJ1-5; 8 bases map to TRBD1. J lost 7 bases, V lost 2 bases, and 7 bases had no gene match. This CDR3 has 15 amino acids. Germline values: CDR1 MDHEN, CDR2 SYDVKM.